This entry describes one T cell receptor (beta chain). The CDR3 has 17 amino acids. The data originate from a study of blood T cell repertoires in COVID-19. Across the study: Nucleic acid was either cDNA or gDNA, and it came from T cells, B-cell-depleted T cells, or PBMCs.

Some clones are missing from TCRdb's copy, which holds only in-frame ones; the method was immunoSEQ multiplex PCR. The repertoire consists of more than 70,000 clones, with around 77% occurring once and the leading ten covering around 10%. The sequenced sample was peripheral blood. The TCR was taken from a human donor in a cohort sampled during active COVID-19. This chain joins TRBV21-1 and TRBJ2-7; TRBD2 reflects the table's D call only, with no check against the DNA. TRBV21-1 is labeled a pseudogene. The CDR3 here is CASSRILAGGRPYEQYF. The CDR3 bases are TGTGCCAGCAGCAGAATACTAGCGGGGGGCCGTCCCTACGAGCAGTACTTC.